This T cell receptor (beta chain) emerged from a study of tumor-infiltrating lymphocytes in primary liver carcinoma. For the study at large: Participating patients were men and women between 30 and 69 years old.

The CDR3 loop spans 14 amino acids. Germline V CDR1 and CDR2: SEHNR, FQNEAQ (reference sequence). About this clonotype itself: Its target is not known. A junction end diverges from the germline sequence, so it may reflect a read error.

The tissue used was unsorted bulk material of about 19-33 mg. RNA and DNA were co-extracted from it with the AllPrep DNA/RNA mini kit. The patients, who had chronic HBV infection, were treatment-naive (untreated). Production of TCR beta cDNA used approximately 0.55 ug total RNA together with a constant-region primer. Three nested multiplex PCR rounds, a slightly modified ARM-PCR, produced the libraries for TCR beta. The study ran its first two PCR rounds for roughly 9 cycles each, using TRBV1-TRBV30 forward primers and a C-beta reverse primer. TCRdb used MiXCR to reprocess the multiplex PCR reads, holding one entry per CDR3 protein. Among about 20,000 distinct CDR3 sequences, 80% were seen once, and the ten largest hold roughly 36%. Findings and caveats of the study: Compared with blood, tumor repertoires held significantly more in their top 250 clones.

The J gene is TRBJ2-1, the V gene TRBV7-9; D might be TRBD2 (5 bases). The receptor was isolated from a woman in her twenties or thirties with primary liver carcinoma and hepatitis B virus infection. Sequencing input: liver tumor tissue from sampling region 2. Sample subset: tumor region T2, inferior pole. Written as DNA, the CDR3 is TGTGCCAGCAGCCCGAGCGCGACGGCGGGTGAGCAGTTTTTC. It encodes CASSPSATAGEQFF. The variable domain in full, with the rest retrieved from reference TRBV7-9 and TRBJ2-1, is DTGVSQNPRHKITKRGQNVTFRCDPISEHNRLYWYRQTLGQGPEFLTYFQNEAQLEKSRLLSDRFSAERPKGSFSTLEIQRTEQGDSAMYLCASSPSATAGEQFFGPGTRLTVL.